This record covers a single TCR beta chain. The data were taken from a study of blood T cell repertoires in COVID-19. About the research overall: The origin of the acute and convalescent COVID-19 samples was the United States, Italy and Spain.

Participants came from 20 to 25 US areas, aged roughly 18 to 89 years. The study assigned cohorts using participant-reported clinical history. CDR3 length: 17 residues. The germline V gene has CDR1 SGHRS and CDR2 YFSETQ. V gave up 0 bases and J gave up 4 bases; unmatched junction bases: 9. Original handling: Reference gene primer amplification in the assay estimated nucleated cell counts. The repertoire was sequenced with immunoSEQ multiplex PCR; TCRdb's copy has only in-frame clones and lacks some. V and J calls and clone size are given by that table; D and trimming were obtained from the DNA. The sample comprises 200,000 to 250,000 clones, 80% of which are singletons, and over 7% rests with the top ten.

The V and J genes are TRBV5-1 and TRBJ1-3; 8 nucleotides align to TRBD1. Sequencing was performed on PBMCs or T cells enriched from blood (not recorded which). This receptor was obtained from a woman aged 40-49 years with acute COVID-19. CDR3 DNA sequence: TGCGCCAGCAGCTTGGCGCCAGGGGGCTTGGTCGGAAACACCATATATTTT. Translated: CASSLAPGGLVGNTIYF.